The rows below give T cell receptor beta chains drawn from one sample of a study of blood T cell repertoires in COVID-19. Clones were read by immunoSEQ multiplex PCR, and TCRdb kept only the in-frame ones, dropping some. The sample shows about 160,000 clones, approximately 92% of them seen only once. Sequenced material: peripheral blood. All receptors derive from a woman between 50 and 59 years old with acute or convalescent COVID-19. Both conserved end residues are part of each CDR3. D genes are given only for firm matches. Only some rows state a clone size, as once, few, many or a class for expanded clones.

j_call v_call d_call clone_size cdr3_aa cdr3_nt
TRBJ2-7 TRBV11-3 NA once CASSLTGGRTSYEQYF TGTGCCAGCAGCTTAACGGGGGGCCGAACCTCCTACGAGCAGTACTTC
TRBJ2-7 TRBV25-1 NA NA CASRPTGLLAYEQYF TGTGCCAGCAGACCCACGGGACTGCTAGCCTACGAGCAGTACTTC
TRBJ1-1 TRBV13 NA once CASSPTGLTEAFF TGTGCCAGCAGCCCCACAGGGCTCACTGAAGCTTTCTTT
TRBJ2-5 TRBV29-1 NA NA CSVESDGGRETQYF TGCAGCGTTGAAAGCGATGGGGGCAGGGAGACCCAGTACTTC
TRBJ1-2 TRBV11-2 NA NA CASSLQGSYTF TGTGCCAGCAGCTTACAGGGAAGCTACACCTTC
TRBJ1-1 TRBV5-1 NA NA CASRTSTGLNTEAFF TGCGCCAGCAGGACCTCTACAGGGTTAAACACTGAAGCTTTCTTT
TRBJ2-7 TRBV3-1/TRBV3-2 TRBD1 NA CASRGQGDYEQYF TGTGCCAGCCGGGGACAGGGGGACTACGAGCAGTACTTC
TRBJ1-4 TRBV4-3 TRBD1 few CASSQEKGQGDKLFF TGCGCCAGCAGCCAAGAAAAAGGACAGGGTGATAAACTGTTTTTT
TRBJ2-3 TRBV19 TRBD1 NA CASTARDRSTDTQYF TGTGCCAGTACCGCCCGGGACAGGAGCACAGATACGCAGTATTTT
TRBJ2-1 TRBV24-1 TRBD1 once CATSDRQGNLYEQFF TGTGCCACCAGTGATAGACAGGGGAATCTATATGAGCAGTTCTTC
TRBJ2-7 TRBV2 NA NA CASSGGTSYEQYF TGTGCCAGCAGTGGAGGTACCAGCTACGAGCAGTACTTC
TRBJ2-7 TRBV27 NA NA CASSSSGVGYEQYF TGTGCCAGCAGTTCCTCCGGGGTTGGTTACGAGCAGTACTTC
TRBJ1-1 TRBV5-4 NA NA CASSLELALNTEAFF TGTGCCAGCAGCTTGGAACTCGCTCTGAACACTGAAGCTTTCTTT
TRBJ2-5 TRBV5-5 TRBD2 NA CASSAPGGQETQYF TGTGCCAGCAGCGCCCCGGGGGGTCAAGAGACCCAGTACTTC
TRBJ2-3 TRBV6-1 TRBD2 NA CASSGGLAGKAETQYF TGTGCCAGCAGTGGAGGACTAGCGGGGAAGGCAGAGACGCAGTATTTT
TRBJ2-1 TRBV5-6 NA NA CASSPVGANEQFF TGTGCCAGCAGCCCGGTTGGAGCCAATGAGCAGTTCTTC
TRBJ1-6 TRBV5-6 TRBD1 NA CASSGTTGDGGSPLHF TGTGCCAGCAGCGGTACTACAGGGGATGGTGGTTCACCCCTCCACTTT
TRBJ1-4 TRBV7-9 TRBD1 NA CASSPITQGLGEKLFF TGTGCCAGCAGCCCGATTACACAGGGGCTTGGTGAAAAACTGTTTTTT
TRBJ1-1 TRBV6-5 NA NA CASRTSGNTEAFF TGTGCCAGCAGGACGTCAGGTAACACTGAAGCTTTCTTT
TRBJ1-5 TRBV3-1/TRBV3-2 NA NA CASSPGFSNQPQHF TGTGCCAGCAGCCCGGGGTTCAGCAATCAGCCCCAGCATTTT
TRBJ1-1 TRBV4-1 NA NA CASSLTGEDTEAFF TGCGCCAGCAGCCTCACAGGTGAGGATACTGAAGCTTTCTTT
TRBJ2-7 TRBV3-1/TRBV3-2 NA NA CASSHFNYEQYF TGTGCCAGCAGCCACTTTAACTACGAGCAGTACTTC
TRBJ1-4 TRBV5-6 NA NA CASSLGGNEKLFF TGTGCCAGCAGCCTTGGGGGGAACGAAAAACTGTTTTTT
TRBJ2-7 TRBV7-8 NA NA CASSFDSYEQYF TGTGCCAGCAGCTTCGACAGCTACGAGCAGTACTTC
TRBJ2-7 TRBV5-6 NA NA CASSSLGAGFYEQYF TGTGCCAGCAGCTCCCTTGGGGCGGGGTTCTACGAGCAGTACTTC
TRBJ2-1 TRBV27 NA NA CASSLARVHNEQFF TGTGCCAGCAGTTTAGCCAGGGTCCACAATGAGCAGTTCTTC
TRBJ1-2 TRBV29-1 NA NA CSVPGAGSGYTF TGCAGCGTCCCAGGTGCCGGATCGGGCTACACCTTC
TRBJ2-7 TRBV19 NA once CASSPIFSVSEQYF TGTGCCAGTAGCCCTATATTTTCGGTTTCCGAGCAGTACTTC
TRBJ1-2 TRBV6-2/TRBV6-3 NA once CASSRLTSYTF TGTGCCAGCAGCCGACTAACTAGCTACACCTTC
TRBJ2-1 TRBV7-2 NA NA CASKPWGAYNEQFF TGTGCCAGCAAACCTTGGGGGGCCTACAATGAGCAGTTCTTC